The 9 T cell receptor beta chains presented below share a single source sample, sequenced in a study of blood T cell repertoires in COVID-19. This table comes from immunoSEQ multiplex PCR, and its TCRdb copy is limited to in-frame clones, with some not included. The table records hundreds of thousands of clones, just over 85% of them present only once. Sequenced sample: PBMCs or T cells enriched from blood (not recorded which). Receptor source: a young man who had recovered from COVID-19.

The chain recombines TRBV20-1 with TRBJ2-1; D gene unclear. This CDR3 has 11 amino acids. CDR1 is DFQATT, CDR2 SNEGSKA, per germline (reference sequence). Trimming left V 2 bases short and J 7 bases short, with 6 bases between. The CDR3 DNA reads TGCAGTGCTAGACGTGTTAATGAGCAGTTCTTC. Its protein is CSARRVNEQFF.

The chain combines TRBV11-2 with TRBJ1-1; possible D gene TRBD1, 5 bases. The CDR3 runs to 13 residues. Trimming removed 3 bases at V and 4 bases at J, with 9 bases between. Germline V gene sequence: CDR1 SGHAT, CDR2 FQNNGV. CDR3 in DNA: TGTGCCAGCAGCTTGGAGGGGCTCACTGAAGCTTTCTTT. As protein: CASSLEGLTEAFF.

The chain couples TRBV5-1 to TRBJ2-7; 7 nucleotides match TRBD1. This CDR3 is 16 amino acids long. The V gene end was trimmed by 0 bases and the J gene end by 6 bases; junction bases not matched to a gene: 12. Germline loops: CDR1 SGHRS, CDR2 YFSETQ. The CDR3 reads CASSLGVAGGFGEQYF. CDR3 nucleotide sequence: TGCGCCAGCAGCTTGGGGGTGGCAGGGGGATTCGGCGAGCAGTACTTC.

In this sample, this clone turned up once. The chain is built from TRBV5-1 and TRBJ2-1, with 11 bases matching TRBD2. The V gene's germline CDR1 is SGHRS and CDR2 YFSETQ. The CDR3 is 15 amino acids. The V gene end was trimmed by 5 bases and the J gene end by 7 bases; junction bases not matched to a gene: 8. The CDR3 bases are TGCGCCAGCAGTTCCGGGACTAGCGGCGGGAATGAGCAGTTCTTC. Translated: CASSSGTSGGNEQFF.

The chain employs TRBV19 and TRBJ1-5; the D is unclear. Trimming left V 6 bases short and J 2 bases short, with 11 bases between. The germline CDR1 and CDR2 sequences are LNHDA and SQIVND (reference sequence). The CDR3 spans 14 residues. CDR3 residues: CASSLRSGNQPQHF. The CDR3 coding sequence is TGTGCCAGTAGCCTTAGGAGTGGCAATCAGCCCCAGCATTTT.

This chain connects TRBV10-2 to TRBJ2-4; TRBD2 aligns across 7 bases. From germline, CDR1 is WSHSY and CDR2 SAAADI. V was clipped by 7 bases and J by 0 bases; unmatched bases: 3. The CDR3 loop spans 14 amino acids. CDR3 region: CASIASGAKNIQYF. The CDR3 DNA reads TGCGCCAGCATCGCTAGCGGAGCCAAAAACATTCAGTACTTC.

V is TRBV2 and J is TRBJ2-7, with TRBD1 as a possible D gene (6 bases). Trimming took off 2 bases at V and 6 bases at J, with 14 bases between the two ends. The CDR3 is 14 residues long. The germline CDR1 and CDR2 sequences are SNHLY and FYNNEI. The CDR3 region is CASSERQDGLEQYF. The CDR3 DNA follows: TGTGCCAGCAGTGAAAGACAGGACGGGCTCGAGCAGTACTTC.

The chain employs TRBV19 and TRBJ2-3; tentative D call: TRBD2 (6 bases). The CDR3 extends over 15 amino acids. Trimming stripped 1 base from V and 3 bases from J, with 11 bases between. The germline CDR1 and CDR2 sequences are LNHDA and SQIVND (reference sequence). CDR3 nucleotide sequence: TGTGCCAGTAGTATAGGGGGGGTGGGAACAGATACGCAGTATTTT. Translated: CASSIGGVGTDTQYF. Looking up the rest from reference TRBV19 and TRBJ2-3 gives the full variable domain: DGGITQSPKYLFRKEGQNVTLSCEQNLNHDAMYWYRQDPGQGLRLIYYSQIVNDFQKGDIAEGYSVSREKKESFPLTVTSAQKNPTAFYLCASSIGGVGTDTQYFGPGTRLTVL.

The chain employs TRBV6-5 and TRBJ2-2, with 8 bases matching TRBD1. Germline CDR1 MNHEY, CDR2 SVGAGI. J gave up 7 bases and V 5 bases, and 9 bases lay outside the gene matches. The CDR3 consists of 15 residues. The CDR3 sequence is CASSPDRVAGGELFF. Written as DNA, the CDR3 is TGTGCCAGCAGTCCGGACAGGGTAGCAGGCGGGGAGCTGTTTTTT.